Detailed here is one T cell receptor (beta chain). Its cognate antigen is unknown. CDR1 and CDR2 from the germline V gene are MDHEN and SYDVKM. V lost 7 bases and J lost 8; bases outside the gene matches: 12. CDR3 length: 14 residues. The entry originates in a study of beta chain features in type 1 diabetes. The study's findings and limits: Moderately but significantly shorter TCRB CDR3s were found in Type 1 diabetes patients in all four CD4+ subsets. Naive, central memory and Treg TCRB repertoires appeared more alike in patients than in healthy donors.

Isolated RNA was reverse transcribed in full, so expressed TCRB transcripts were sequenced. The method was immunoSEQ multiplex PCR; TCRdb's version includes in-frame clones alone and lacks a portion of them. The sample has 250,000 to 300,000 clones, over 11% seen once. A heparinised blood draw that averaged roughly 120 mL was obtained once from each donor. The sample comprised naive CD4+ T cells from blood. V gene TRBV28 combines with J gene TRBJ1-2; 8 nucleotides agree with TRBD1. The receptor was isolated from a man aged 25-45 years with type 1 diabetes. DNA of the CDR3: TGTGCCAGCACCCCCGGACAGGGAACGGGGGGCTACACCTTC. It specifies CASTPGQGTGGYTF.